This TCR beta chain is from a study of T cell responses to AZD1222 COVID-19 vaccine. Findings of the study overall: Donor demographics were predominantly white British with a female majority; clonal diversity may be underestimated. The study identified only 6 or 7 AZD1222 recipients as seropositive at baseline. As reported, nearly half of all spike-specific TCRs target variant regions that are unmutated. Repertoires were sampled only after the peak T cell response.

The data were produced by immunoSEQ multiplex PCR, yet TCRdb's version contains in-frame clones alone and is incomplete. The sample holds some 140,000 clones, about 90% seen once. This CDR3 has 14 residues. Germline V gives CDR1 SGHVS, CDR2 FQNEAQ. V was clipped by 5 bases and J by 7 bases, with 17 bases between them. To note about this clone: What it binds is unknown.

This clonotype was sampled from an adult in good health. The chain joins TRBV7-8 to TRBJ1-2, with D possibly TRBD1 on 5 matching bases. The input for sequencing was peripheral blood, taken on day 0 of AZD1222 vaccination. The CDR3 bases are TGTGCCAGCAGCCGTGCCCGGGGCACGGGTGGCTACACCTTC. Protein product: CASSRARGTGGYTF. The full variable domain, completed using reference TRBV7-8 and TRBJ1-2, is GAGVSQSPRYKVAKRGQDVALRCDPISGHVSLFWYQQALGQGPEFLTYFQNEAQLDKSGLPSDRFFAERPEGSVSTLKIQRTQQEDSAVYLCASSRARGTGGYTFGSGTRLTVV.